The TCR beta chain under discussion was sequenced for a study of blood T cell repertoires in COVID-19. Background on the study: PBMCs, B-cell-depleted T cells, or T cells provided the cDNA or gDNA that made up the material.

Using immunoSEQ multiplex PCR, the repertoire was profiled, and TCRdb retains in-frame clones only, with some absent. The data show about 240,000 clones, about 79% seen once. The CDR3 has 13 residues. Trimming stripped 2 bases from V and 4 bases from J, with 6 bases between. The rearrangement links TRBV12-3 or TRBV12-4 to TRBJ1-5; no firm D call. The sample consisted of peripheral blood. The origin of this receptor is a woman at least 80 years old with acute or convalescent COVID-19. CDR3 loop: CASSLTGNQPQHF. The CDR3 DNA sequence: TGTGCCAGCAGTTTAACCGGTAATCAGCCCCAGCATTTT.